The T cell receptor beta chain described here comes from a study of blood T cell repertoires in COVID-19. Which cohort a participant joined came from the clinical history participants gave. Trimming left V 4 bases short and J 12 bases short, with 10 bases between. The CDR3 runs 11 residues. This table comes from immunoSEQ multiplex PCR, and its TCRdb copy is limited to in-frame clones, with some not included. The table includes 200,000 or so clones, roughly 80% detected once. V usage is TRBV12-3 or TRBV12-4 and J usage is TRBJ2-1; no clear D. The sequence was collected from a woman aged 40 to 50 with acute COVID-19. The sequencing sample was made of PBMCs or T cells enriched from blood (not recorded which). CDR3 sequence: CASSSALGQFF. The CDR3 DNA is TGTGCCAGCAGTTCGGCCCTAGGGCAGTTCTTC.